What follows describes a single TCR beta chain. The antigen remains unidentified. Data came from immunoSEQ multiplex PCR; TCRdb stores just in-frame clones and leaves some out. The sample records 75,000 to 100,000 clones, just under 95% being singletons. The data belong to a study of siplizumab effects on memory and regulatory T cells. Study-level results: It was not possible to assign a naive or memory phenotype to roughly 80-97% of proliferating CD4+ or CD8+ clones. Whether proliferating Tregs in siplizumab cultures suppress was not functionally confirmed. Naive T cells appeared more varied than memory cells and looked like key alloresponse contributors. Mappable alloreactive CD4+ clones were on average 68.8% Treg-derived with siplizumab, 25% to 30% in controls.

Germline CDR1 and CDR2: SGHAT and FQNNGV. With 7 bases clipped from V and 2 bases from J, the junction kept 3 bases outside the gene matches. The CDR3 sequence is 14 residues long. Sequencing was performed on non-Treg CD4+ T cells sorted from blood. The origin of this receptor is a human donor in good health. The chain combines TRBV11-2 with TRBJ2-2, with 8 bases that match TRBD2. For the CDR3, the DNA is TGTGCCAGCACGGGAGGGGTAAACACCGGGGAGCTGTTTTTT. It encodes CASTGGVNTGELFF.